These 7 T cell receptor beta chains came from one sample sequenced in a study of CD8+CD57+ T cells in acquired aplastic anemia (dated by TCRdb to 2016 to 2019). The reads were generated on an Illumina HiSeq 2000. Genomic DNA was used as template for profiling of TCR beta VDJ combinations and CDR3 sequences. TCRdb reran the public reads through fastp at Q25 and MiXCR, keeping productive beta chains. CDR3 protein duplicates are merged, each entry listing the most common genes and DNA. The sample table holds about 250,000 distinct CDR3 sequences, of which approximately 45% were seen once. Approximately 7.8% of the sample comes from the top ten. Patients chosen for sequencing had shown expansion of CD8+CD57+ cells by flow cytometry. What was sequenced was sorted CD4+, CD8+, or CD8+CD57+ T cells (not recorded which) from PBMCs. Every receptor here comes from a human donor with aplastic anemia.

The chain has TRBV7-2 and TRBJ2-2; D unclear. Trimming cost V 1 base and J 4 bases, with 4 bases left between them. Germline assignment: CDR1 SGHTA and CDR2 FQGNSA. This CDR3 is built from 13 residues. CDR3 protein: CASSLVFTGELFF. Written as DNA, the CDR3 is TGTGCCAGCAGCTTAGTTTTCACCGGGGAGCTGTTTTTT.

The gene calls are TRBV6-1 and TRBJ1-1, with D maybe TRBD1 (6 bases). Germline loops: CDR1 MNHNS, CDR2 SASEGT. The CDR3 is 18 amino acids. Trimming removed 5 bases from V and 0 bases from J, with 22 bases in between. CDR3 bases: TGTGCCAGCAGTTACGCTCGGTCGGGGGCGATTGTGAACACTGAAGCTTTCTTT. It specifies CASSYARSGAIVNTEAFF.

Worth noting for this clonotype: Relative to the germline gene, one junction end is altered; a read error may explain this. The chain links TRBV3-1 to TRBJ1-1; no definite D call. The CDR3 loop spans 13 amino acids. CDR1 is LGHDT and CDR2 is YNNKEL in the germline V gene (reference sequence). The CDR3 region has the DNA TGTGCCAGCACCCAAGGAGGCAACACTGAAGCTTTCTTT. As protein: CASTQGGNTEAFF.

In its sample, this clonotype was seen many times. The chain couples TRBV13 to TRBJ1-5, with 7 bases that match TRBD1. This CDR3 is built from 14 residues. CDR1 PRHDT and CDR2 FYEKMQ come from the germline V gene (reference sequence). With V trimmed by 2 bases and J by 4 bases, 2 bases remained unmatched. CDR3 loop: CASSLRQGNQPQHF. As DNA, the CDR3 is TGTGCCAGCAGCTTAAGACAGGGTAATCAGCCCCAGCATTTT. Supplemented by reference TRBV13 and TRBJ1-5, the full variable domain reads AAGVIQSPRHLIKEKRETATLKCYPIPRHDTVYWYQQGPGQDPQFLISFYEKMQSDKGSIPDRFSAQQFSDYHSELNMSSLELGDSALYFCASSLRQGNQPQHFGDGTRLSIL.

The chain recombines TRBV7-9 with TRBJ2-7; 7 bases agree with TRBD1. Germline V CDR1 and CDR2: SEHNR, FQNEAQ (reference sequence). J lost 4 bases, V lost 4 bases, and 1 base had no gene match. This CDR3 spans 12 amino acids. In DNA form, the CDR3 reads TGTGCCAGCAGCTCACAGGGGTACGAGCAGTACGTC. Its translation is CASSSQGYEQYV.

This clonotype was recorded at least ten times. CDR3: CATSRDGGSSIHEQYF. The CDR3 DNA reads as TGTGCCACCAGCAGAGATGGTGGCTCCAGCATCCACGAGCAGTACTTC. The rearrangement joins TRBV15 to TRBJ2-7, with D hard to call. The germline V gene has CDR1 LNHNV and CDR2 YYDKDF (reference sequence). V lost 0 bases, J lost 5 bases, and 17 bases lay in between. The CDR3 has 16 amino acids.

This clonotype has just a few counts. The V and J genes are TRBV20-1 and TRBJ2-5, with D possibly being TRBD1 (5 bases). Germline V gene lookup returns CDR1 DFQATT and CDR2 SNEGSKA (reference sequence). The CDR3 runs 12 residues. V was clipped by 0 bases and J by 9 bases, with 11 bases between them. The CDR3 bases are TGCAGTGCTAGAGACAGGGTCGAGGCCCAGTACTTC. It translates to CSARDRVEAQYF.